The table lists the clone carrying this TCR beta chain with a few counts. The data stem from a study of blood T cells in healthy people across ages. V lost 1 base and J 1 base, leaving 7 bases between the germline ends. The CDR3 has 14 amino acids. The germline V gene encodes CDR1 LGHDT and CDR2 YNNKEL (reference sequence). Combining a sample-barcoded 5' primer with a J-beta primer mix, a second PCR ran for roughly 7 to 11 cycles. TCRdb re-derived calls from the 5' RACE reads in MiXCR, one entry per CDR3 protein. This table holds 780,000 or so distinct CDR3 sequences, roughly 25% found once. These data also formed part of another study, on T cells of mothers and their children.

Sequencing input: blood. The origin of this receptor is a boy aged 5-17 years in good health. The J gene is TRBJ1-1, the V gene TRBV3-1; D remains unclear. The chain's CDR3 is CASSQGEKNTEAFF. CDR3 bases: TGTGCCAGCAGCCAAGGCGAAAAGAACACTGAAGCTTTCTTT. The complete variable domain, with remaining parts taken from reference TRBV3-1 and TRBJ1-1, reads DTAVSQTPKYLVTQMGNDKSIKCEQNLGHDTMYWYKQDSKKFLKIMFSYNNKELIINETVPNRFSPKSPDKAHLNLHINSLELGDSAVYFCASSQGEKNTEAFFGQGTRLTVV.